The 21 T cell receptor beta chains below were found in one sample sequenced in a study of shared T cell receptors in the human thymus. Sequencing was performed with immunoSEQ multiplex PCR; in TCRdb, only in-frame clones are kept and a portion is missing. The sample yields about 730,000 clones, approximately 85% seen once. These data were likewise used in another study, on human thymus T cells.

The sequencing sample was made of thymocytes. Receptor source: a girl under three years old with a congenital heart defect.

The chain links TRBV18 to TRBJ2-5; 9 nucleotides agree with TRBD1. Germline V gives CDR1 KGHSH, CDR2 LQKENI. V lost 4 bases and J lost 2; bases outside the gene matches: 8. This CDR3 is 16 amino acids long. The CDR3 nucleotides are TGTGCCAGCTCACTACTACTGGACAGGGGACAAGAGACCCAGTACTTC. Translation gives CASSLLLDRGQETQYF.

This clone was counted a few times. This chain joins TRBV5-6 and TRBJ2-1, with TRBD2 matching over 9 bases. Losses at the gene ends were 0 bases for V and 0 bases for J; bases not matched to a gene: 7. The CDR3 is 18 amino acids. The germline V gene encodes CDR1 SGHDT and CDR2 YYEEEE. The CDR3 region has the DNA TGTGCCAGCAGCTTGGGAGCGGGGGGCCGTCTCTCCTACAATGAGCAGTTCTTC. Protein product: CASSLGAGGRLSYNEQFF. Full variable domain (outside the CDR3, taken from reference TRBV5-6 and TRBJ2-1): DAGVTQSPTHLIKTRGQQVTLRCSPKSGHDTVSWYQQALGQGPQFIFQYYEEEERQRGNFPDRFSGHQFPNYSSELNVNALLLGDSALYLCASSLGAGGRLSYNEQFFGPGTRLTVL.

This chain links TRBV4-3 with TRBJ2-1; weak D call: TRBD2 (7 bases). Germline loops: CDR1 LGHNA, CDR2 YSLEER. V was clipped by 5 bases and J by 6 bases, with 14 bases between them. CDR3 length: 14 residues. The chain's CDR3 is CASSWRGGVNEQFF. The CDR3 nucleotides are TGCGCCAGCAGCTGGCGAGGGGGGGTCAATGAGCAGTTCTTC.

The chain uses TRBV5-1 and TRBJ2-5; 9 bases line up with TRBD2. CDR3 length equals 14 residues. V dropped 4 bases and J dropped 5; count of bases not matched to a gene: 6. Per germline, CDR1 SGHRS and CDR2 YFSETQ. CDR3 amino acids: CASSVSGGLETQYF. In DNA form, the CDR3 reads TGCGCCAGCAGCGTAAGCGGGGGGCTGGAGACCCAGTACTTC.

V is TRBV5-6 and J is TRBJ1-2, with a tentative D call TRBD1 (5 bases). The germline V gene has CDR1 SGHDT and CDR2 YYEEEE. Deletions cut 6 bases from V and 0 bases from J, with 24 bases between. The CDR3 extends over 18 amino acids. The DNA of the CDR3 is TGTGCCAGCATCCTGTCCGGTCCGATTGGGGCAGCTAACTATGGCTACACCTTC. Encoded protein: CASILSGPIGAANYGYTF.

V and J are TRBV7-6 and TRBJ1-5; 8 bases align to TRBD1. After removal of 5 bases from V and 2 bases from J, the junction contained 14 bases not matched to a gene. The CDR3 extends over 18 amino acids. From germline, CDR1 is SGHVS and CDR2 FNYEAQ. CDR3 nucleotide sequence: TGTGCCAGCAGCCCACTCCCGGATCCGGACAGGGGCAATCAGCCCCAGCATTTT. Translated, it gives CASSPLPDPDRGNQPQHF.

Details on this clone: A read error is likely, as this CDR3 ends without the conserved phenylalanine or tryptophan. It is unclear where the CDR3 begins or ends on the DNA, so no DNA is shown, and the CDR3 is as TCRdb lists it. The CDR3 loop is CASSLWAGSGLIPL. The rearrangement joins TRBV11-2 to TRBJ1-2. Germline loops: CDR1 SGHAT, CDR2 FQNNGV. The CDR3 extends over 14 residues, inclusive of both ends.

The chain employs TRBV9 and TRBJ2-1; 7 bases fit TRBD2. V was clipped by 7 bases and J by 8 bases; unmatched bases: 15. The V gene's germline CDR1 is SGDLS and CDR2 YYNGEE. The CDR3 contains 15 residues. This chain's CDR3 is CASGRGTTLVHEQFF. The CDR3 DNA reads as TGTGCCAGCGGGCGCGGGACTACCCTCGTTCATGAGCAGTTCTTC. The full variable domain, completed using reference TRBV9 and TRBJ2-1, is DSGVTQTPKHLITATGQRVTLRCSPRSGDLSVYWYQQSLDQGLQFLIQYYNGEERAKGNILERFSAQQFPDLHSELNLSSLELGDSALYFCASGRGTTLVHEQFFGPGTRLTVL.

The V and J genes are TRBV5-4 and TRBJ2-5; a possible D gene is TRBD2 (6 bases). The CDR3 length is 14 residues. V lost 2 bases and J 3 bases, leaving 11 bases between the germline ends. The germline V gene encodes CDR1 SGHNT and CDR2 YYREEE (reference sequence). The DNA for the CDR3 is TGTGCCAGCAGCTTTGGAGGGGCAGAAGAGACCCAGTACTTC. It specifies CASSFGGAEETQYF.

The V and J genes are TRBV2 and TRBJ2-5, with a tentative D call TRBD1 (6 bases). This CDR3 spans 14 amino acids. Per germline, CDR1 SNHLY and CDR2 FYNNEI. The V end lost 9 bases, the J end lost 4 bases, and 18 bases lay between the germline ends. The CDR3 loop is CASDDDRLAETQYF. In DNA form, the CDR3 reads TGTGCCAGTGACGACGACAGGTTAGCAGAGACCCAGTACTTC.

This chain uses TRBV6-5 with TRBJ2-7, with TRBD1 identical over 12 bases. The V gene end was trimmed by 2 bases and the J gene end by 2 bases; junction bases not matched to a gene: 1. The CDR3 is 15 residues long. Germline CDR1 is MNHEY and CDR2 is SVGAGI. DNA of the CDR3: TGTGCCAGCAGTTACGGGACAGGGGGCACCTACGAGCAGTACTTC. It encodes CASSYGTGGTYEQYF.

Concerning this clone: Other DNA sequences of this sample code for an identical CDR3. The J gene is TRBJ2-7, the V gene TRBV5-1; possibly TRBD2 for D (6 bases). The CDR3 is made up of 14 amino acids. V lost 4 bases and J lost 2, with 13 bases in between. Germline V gene lookup returns CDR1 SGHRS and CDR2 YFSETQ. The CDR3 reads CASSLAGTAYEQYF. The CDR3, as DNA: TGCGCCAGCAGCCTCGCAGGGACTGCCTACGAGCAGTACTTC.

V is TRBV2 and J is TRBJ2-7; tentative D call: TRBD1 (5 bases). CDR1 and CDR2 (germline): SNHLY, FYNNEI. The CDR3 contains 12 residues. With 7 bases removed from V and 5 bases from J, the gap between germline ends came to 12 bases. This CDR3 reads CASMTAPNEQYF. DNA of the CDR3: TGTGCCAGCATGACAGCCCCGAACGAGCAGTACTTC.

The rearrangement joins TRBV4-3 to TRBJ1-2; maybe TRBD1 (6 bases). V was clipped by 1 base and J by 4 bases, with 19 bases between them. Germline V gives CDR1 LGHNA, CDR2 YSLEER. This CDR3 is built from 17 residues. The CDR3 bases are TGCGCCAGCAGCCAAGGAGGCGGGGGGCCCGGGGGCTATGGCTACACCTTC. Its translation: CASSQGGGGPGGYGYTF.

This clone was recorded once. The CDR3 DNA sequence: TGTGCCAGCAGTTTATCGTCCAACTACCCCCGAGCCGGCTATGGCTACACCTTC. This gives the protein CASSLSSNYPRAGYGYTF. J is TRBJ1-2 and V is TRBV27; no reliable D call. CDR1 MNHEY and CDR2 SMNVEV come from the germline V gene (reference sequence). Between the trimmed V and J ends, which lost 0 bases and 4 bases, there was a span of 21 bases. This CDR3 spans 18 amino acids.

This chain uses TRBV28 with TRBJ2-2; the match to TRBD1 covers 10 bases. Germline V CDR1 and CDR2: MDHEN, SYDVKM. Trimming cost V 1 base and J 4 bases; bases outside gene matches: 15. The CDR3 has 20 residues. CDR3 sequence reads: CASSLLGTGDAEGSTGELFF. In nucleotides, the CDR3 is TGTGCCAGCAGTTTATTAGGGACAGGGGACGCTGAGGGGAGCACCGGGGAGCTGTTTTTT.

The chain recombines TRBV28 with TRBJ2-5, with TRBD1 as a possible D gene (6 bases). The CDR3 spans 16 residues. Trimming shortened V by 6 bases and J by 5 bases, and 22 bases separated the two germline ends. The germline V gene has CDR1 MDHEN and CDR2 SYDVKM. The CDR3 protein is CASRVPDRLGFETQYF. For the CDR3, the DNA is TGTGCCAGCAGGGTGCCCGACAGGTTAGGATTTGAGACCCAGTACTTC.

The chain is built from TRBV6-5 and TRBJ1-2; D gene unclear. V lost 7 bases to trimming and J lost 6 bases, with 15 bases between them. There are 13 residues in the CDR3. CDR1 and CDR2 from the germline V gene are MNHEY and SVGAGI. The CDR3 DNA is TGTGCCAGCACCAAGGAAGGGAGGAATGGCTACACCTTC. The encoded protein is CASTKEGRNGYTF.

This chain links TRBV14 with TRBJ2-1; 9 nucleotides line up with TRBD2. With 6 bases clipped from V and 8 bases from J, the junction kept 17 bases outside the gene matches. The CDR3 extends over 17 amino acids. The germline V gene encodes CDR1 SGHDN and CDR2 FVKESK. CDR3: CASSPIGRGGQFDEQFF. DNA for the CDR3: TGTGCCAGCAGTCCTATTGGGCGGGGGGGACAGTTCGATGAGCAGTTCTTC.

This sequence joins TRBV20-1 and TRBJ1-1, with D uncertain. The germline V gene encodes CDR1 DFQATT and CDR2 SNEGSKA (reference sequence). The CDR3 is 10 amino acids. V gave up 6 bases and J gave up 4 bases, with 6 bases separating them. CDR3 in amino acids: CSAVVTEAFF. The CDR3 coding sequence is TGCAGTGCGGTAGTCACTGAAGCTTTCTTT.

V usage is TRBV10-1 and J usage is TRBJ2-3; D gene unclear. Germline loops: CDR1 WNHNN, CDR2 SYGVQD (reference sequence). Trimming shortened V by 9 bases and J by 1 base, and 20 bases separated the two germline ends. This CDR3 is 16 amino acids long. CDR3 amino acids: CASPPNLGKRTDTQYF. The CDR3 DNA sequence: TGCGCCAGTCCACCGAATCTAGGAAAACGCACAGATACGCAGTATTTT.